This TCR beta chain was recovered during a study of shared clonotypes between healthy human individuals. Between the trimmed V and J ends, which lost 0 bases and 2 bases, there was a span of 6 bases. The germline V gene has CDR1 SGHRS and CDR2 YFSETQ. The CDR3 is 14 residues long. Across several immunoSEQ plates, the genomic DNA of each subset was split evenly. Method: immunoSEQ multiplex PCR; TCRdb's copy keeps in-frame clones and lacks some. The table shows under 600,000 clones, with about 80% occurring only once. The specimen was PBMCs. The J gene is TRBJ2-4, the V gene TRBV5-1; no firm D call. This TCR derives from a woman aged 40 to 49 in good health. Some clones in this sample may be carry-over from other donors' samples. Here the CDR3 DNA reads TGCGCCAGCAGCTTGGGCCCCTCCAAAAACATTCAGTACTTC. Protein: CASSLGPSKNIQYF.